This passage covers 2 T cell receptor beta chains from one sample sequenced in a study of blood T cell repertoires in COVID-19. Produced via immunoSEQ multiplex PCR; TCRdb's table is partial and in-frame only. The table includes around 70,000 clones, 91% detected once. Sequenced: peripheral blood. All receptors come from a human donor in a cohort sampled during active COVID-19.

The rearrangement links TRBV29-1 to TRBJ2-5; 8 positions agree with TRBD1. The CDR3 is 12 amino acids. Germline CDR1 and CDR2: SQVTM and ANQGSEA. V shed 6 bases, J shed 4 bases, and the junction held 4 bases outside the gene matches. CDR3: CSVLQGGETQYF. CDR3 nucleotide sequence: TGCAGCGTCCTACAGGGGGGAGAGACCCAGTACTTC. The entire variable domain, with the rest obtained from reference TRBV29-1 and TRBJ2-5, is as follows: SAVISQKPSRDICQRGTSLTIQCQVDSQVTMMFWYRQQPGQSLTLIATANQGSEATYESGFVIDKFPISRPNLTFSTLTVSNMSPEDSSIYLCSVLQGGETQYFGPGTRLLVL.

This chain links TRBV28 with TRBJ1-2; 9 bases are shared with TRBD1. Germline lookup yields CDR1 MDHEN and CDR2 SYDVKM. The CDR3 is 13 amino acids. The V gene end was trimmed by 5 bases and the J gene end by 7 bases; junction bases not matched to a gene: 5. The CDR3 spells CASSTGGPSGYTF. In DNA form, the CDR3 reads TGTGCCAGCAGTACAGGGGGCCCATCTGGCTACACCTTC.